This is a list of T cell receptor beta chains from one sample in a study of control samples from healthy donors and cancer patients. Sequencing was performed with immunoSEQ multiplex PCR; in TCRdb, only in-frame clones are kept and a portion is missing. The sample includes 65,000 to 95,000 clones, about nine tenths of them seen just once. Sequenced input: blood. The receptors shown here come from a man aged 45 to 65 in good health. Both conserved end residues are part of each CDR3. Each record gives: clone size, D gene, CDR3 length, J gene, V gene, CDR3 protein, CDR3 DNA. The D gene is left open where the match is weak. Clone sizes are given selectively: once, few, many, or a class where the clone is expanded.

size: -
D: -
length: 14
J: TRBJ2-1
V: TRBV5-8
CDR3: CASSPYRNYNEQFF
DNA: TGTGCCAGCAGCCCTTACAGGAACTACAATGAGCAGTTCTTC

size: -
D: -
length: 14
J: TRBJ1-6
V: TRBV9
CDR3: CASSVGGERSPLHF
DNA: TGTGCCAGCAGCGTAGGTGGGGAGAGGTCACCCCTCCACTTT

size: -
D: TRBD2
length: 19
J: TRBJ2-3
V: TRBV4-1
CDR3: CASSQDPGLAGLKADTQYF
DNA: TGCGCCAGCAGCCAAGATCCGGGACTAGCGGGGCTTAAAGCAGATACGCAGTATTTT

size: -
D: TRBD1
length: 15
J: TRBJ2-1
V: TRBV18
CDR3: CASSSTGDRYNEQFF
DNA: TGTGCCAGCTCAAGCACCGGGGACAGATACAATGAGCAGTTCTTC

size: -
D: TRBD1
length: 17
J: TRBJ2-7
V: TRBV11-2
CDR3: CASSLGAPGTGGFEQYF
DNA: TGTGCCAGCAGCTTAGGGGCTCCCGGGACAGGGGGGTTCGAGCAGTACTTC

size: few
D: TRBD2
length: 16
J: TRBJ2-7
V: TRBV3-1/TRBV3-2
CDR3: CASSQRTSGGAYEQYF
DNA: TGTGCCAGCAGCCAACGTACTAGCGGGGGAGCCTACGAGCAGTACTTC

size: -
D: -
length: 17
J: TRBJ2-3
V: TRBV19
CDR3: CASSFTPGRRSGDTQYF
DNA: TGTGCCAGTAGTTTTACTCCGGGACGGCGATCAGGGGATACGCAGTATTTT

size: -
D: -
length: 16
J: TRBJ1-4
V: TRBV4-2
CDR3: CASSQVDAWGNEKLFF
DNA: TGTGCCAGCAGCCAAGTGGACGCCTGGGGTAATGAAAAACTGTTTTTT

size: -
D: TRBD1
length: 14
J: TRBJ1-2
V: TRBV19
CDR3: CASSIRGRNYGYTF
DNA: TGTGCCAGTAGTATCAGGGGGAGAAACTATGGCTACACCTTC

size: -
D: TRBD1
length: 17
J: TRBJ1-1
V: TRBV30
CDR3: CAWSVAPPDRDSFRAFF
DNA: TGTGCCTGGAGTGTAGCCCCCCCCGACAGGGATTCGTTTCGAGCTTTCTTT

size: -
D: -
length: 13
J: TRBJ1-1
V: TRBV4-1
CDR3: CASSQVVLTEAFF
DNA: TGCGCCAGCAGCCAAGTGGTTCTCACTGAAGCTTTCTTT

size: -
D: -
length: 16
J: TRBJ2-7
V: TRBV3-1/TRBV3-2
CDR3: CASSQGSGTPWDEQYF
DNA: TGTGCCAGCAGCCAAGGCTCCGGGACACCCTGGGATGAGCAGTACTTC

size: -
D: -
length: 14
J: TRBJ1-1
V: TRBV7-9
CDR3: CASSLGTRNTEAFF
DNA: TGTGCCAGCAGCTTAGGGACACGCAACACTGAAGCTTTCTTT

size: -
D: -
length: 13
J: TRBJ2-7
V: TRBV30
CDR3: CAWKSQGSYEQYF
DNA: TGTGCCTGGAAATCACAGGGTAGTTACGAGCAGTACTTC

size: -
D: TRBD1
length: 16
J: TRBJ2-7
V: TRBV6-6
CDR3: CASSRDEGAVVGEQYF
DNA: TGTGCCAGCAGTCGAGATGAGGGGGCAGTGGTGGGTGAGCAGTACTTC

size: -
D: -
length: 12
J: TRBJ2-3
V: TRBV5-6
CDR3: CASSSGRNTQYF
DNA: TGTGCCAGCAGCTCCGGACGAAATACGCAGTATTTT

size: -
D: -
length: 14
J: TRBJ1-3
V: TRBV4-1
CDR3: CALTGPSSGNTIYF
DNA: TGCGCCCTAACGGGACCGAGCTCTGGAAACACCATATATTTT

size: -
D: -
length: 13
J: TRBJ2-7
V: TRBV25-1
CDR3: CASSESAVYEQYF
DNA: TGTGCCAGCAGTGAATCAGCCGTCTACGAGCAGTACTTC

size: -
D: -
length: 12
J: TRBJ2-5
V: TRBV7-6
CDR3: CASSPHQETQYF
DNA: TGTGCCAGCAGCCCCCATCAAGAGACCCAGTACTTC

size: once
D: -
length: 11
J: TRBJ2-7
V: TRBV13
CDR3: CASSSVYEQYF
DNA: TGTGCCAGCAGCTCCGTCTACGAGCAGTACTTC

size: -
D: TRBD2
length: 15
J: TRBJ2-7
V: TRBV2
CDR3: CASKVRTSGAYEQYF
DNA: TGTGCCAGCAAAGTGAGGACTAGCGGGGCATACGAGCAGTACTTC

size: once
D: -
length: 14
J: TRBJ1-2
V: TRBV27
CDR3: CASSPRTPRDGYTF
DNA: TGTGCCAGCAGCCCTAGGACCCCCAGAGATGGCTACACCTTC

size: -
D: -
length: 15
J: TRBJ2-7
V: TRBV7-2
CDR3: CASSLSPGAGYEQYF
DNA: TGTGCCAGCAGCTTATCGCCGGGGGCCGGCTACGAGCAGTACTTC

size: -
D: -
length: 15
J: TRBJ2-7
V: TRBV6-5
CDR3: CASRLTGGTEYEQYF
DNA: TGTGCCAGCAGACTTACGGGGGGGACAGAATACGAGCAGTACTTC

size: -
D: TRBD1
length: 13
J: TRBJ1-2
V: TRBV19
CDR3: CASSGQSLWGYTF
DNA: TGTGCCAGTTCGGGACAGAGTTTATGGGGCTACACCTTC

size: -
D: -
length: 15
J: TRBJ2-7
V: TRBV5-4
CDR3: CASSLDPQGLYEQYF
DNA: TGTGCCAGCAGCTTGGATCCACAGGGCCTCTACGAGCAGTACTTC

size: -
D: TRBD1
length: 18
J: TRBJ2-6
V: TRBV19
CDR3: CASSPRTGTNSGANVLTF
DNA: TGTGCCAGTAGTCCCCGGACAGGAACTAACTCTGGGGCCAACGTCCTGACTTTC

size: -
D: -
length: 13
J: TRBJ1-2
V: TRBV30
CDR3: CAWSVDSNYGYTF
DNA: TGTGCCTGGAGTGTTGACTCAAACTATGGCTACACCTTC

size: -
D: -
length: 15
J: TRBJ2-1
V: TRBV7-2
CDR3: CASSLTGSHYNEQFF
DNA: TGTGCCAGCAGCTTAACAGGGTCACACTACAATGAGCAGTTCTTC

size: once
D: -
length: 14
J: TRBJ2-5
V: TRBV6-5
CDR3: CASSDIAPGETQYF
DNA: TGTGCCAGCAGCGACATAGCCCCTGGAGAGACCCAGTACTTC

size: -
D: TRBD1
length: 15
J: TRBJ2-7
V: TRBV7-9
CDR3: CASSPWTGGTYEQYF
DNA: TGTGCCAGCAGCCCCTGGACAGGGGGCACCTACGAGCAGTACTTC

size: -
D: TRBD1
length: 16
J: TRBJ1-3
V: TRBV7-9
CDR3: CASSPSGQGMRNTIYF
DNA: TGTGCCAGCAGCCCTTCGGGACAGGGCATGAGAAACACCATATATTTT

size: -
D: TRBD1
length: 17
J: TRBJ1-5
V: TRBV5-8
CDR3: CASSLDRGIYSNQPQHF
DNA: TGTGCCAGCAGCTTGGACAGGGGAATTTATAGCAATCAGCCCCAGCATTTT

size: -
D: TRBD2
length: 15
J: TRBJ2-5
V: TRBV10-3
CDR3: CAISVGGGGGETQYF
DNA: TGTGCCATCAGTGTCGGTGGGGGGGGTGGAGAGACCCAGTACTTC

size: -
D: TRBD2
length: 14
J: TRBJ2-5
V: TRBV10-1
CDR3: CASKKRGVQETQYF
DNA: TGCGCCAGCAAAAAGCGGGGGGTCCAAGAGACCCAGTACTTC

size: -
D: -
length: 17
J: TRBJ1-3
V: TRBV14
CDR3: CASSQEGGGRPGNTIYF
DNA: TGTGCCAGCAGCCAAGAGGGGGGAGGGCGACCTGGAAACACCATATATTTT

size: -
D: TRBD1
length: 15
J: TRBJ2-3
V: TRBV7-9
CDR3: CASSRGQGGTDTQYF
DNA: TGTGCCAGCAGCCGCGGACAGGGTGGGACAGATACGCAGTATTTT

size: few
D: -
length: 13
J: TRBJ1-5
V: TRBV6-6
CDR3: CASISGDNQPQHF
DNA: TGTGCCAGCATTTCAGGGGACAATCAGCCCCAGCATTTT

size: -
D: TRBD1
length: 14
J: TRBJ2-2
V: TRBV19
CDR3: CASWTGVNTGELFF
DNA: TGTGCCAGCTGGACAGGGGTGAACACCGGGGAGCTGTTTTTT

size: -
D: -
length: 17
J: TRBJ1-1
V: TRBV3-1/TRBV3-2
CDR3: CASSQVGIRRGNTEAFF
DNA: TGTGCCAGCAGCCAAGTCGGCATCAGGAGAGGGAACACTGAAGCTTTCTTT